This T cell receptor (beta chain) is from a study of vaccination and CD4 T cells after COVID-19 (dated 2022 in TCRdb). With respect to the entire study: Every convalescent patient had a positive nasal swab PCR test for SARS-CoV-2, with mild disease in under ten patients and severe disease in one. The convalescent cohort comprised six males and four females, including two Hispanic individuals, seven Caucasians, two Asians and one multiracial person. Post-vaccine blood samples were collected a median of approximately 77 days after the second vaccine dose, ranging from roughly 12 to 250 days. Post-COVID blood samples from convalescent patients were collected a median of about 100 days after diagnosis, with a range of about 30 to 170 days. Control cultures received a CEFX viral epitope pool as the positive control, an HIV-1 Nef peptide pool as the negative control, or no peptide. The cultures were stimulated with overlapping spike peptide pools from SARS-CoV-2 and from the common cold coronaviruses HCoV-NL63, HCoV-OC43 and HCoV-229E. In approximately ten COVID-19 convalescent patients and several infection-naive healthy vaccine recipients, the spike-specific CD4+ TCR repertoire before mRNA vaccination was compared with the repertoire after mRNA vaccination. Participants got two doses of the Pfizer-BioNTech BNT162b2 vaccine (n=8) or two doses of the Moderna mRNA-1273 vaccine (n=2).

The meaning of the sample's treatment or condition label: approximately 10-day PBMC culture with coronavirus spike peptide pools or control peptides (ViraFEST assay). The ViraFEST assay, used in the study, expanded antigen-specific T cells with peptide pools and then identified the expanded clonotypes through TCR sequencing. Positive SARS-CoV-2 PCR tests in the convalescent patients dated from March to December 2020, before Alpha, Beta and Delta variants emerged in the United States. Roughly 2.1 million PBMCs per well were cultured in IMDM with 5% human AB serum and 8.5 to 10 IU/ml IL-2, plus 10 ug/ml peptide pools. Half of the culture medium was replaced with fresh IL-2-containing medium on days 3 and 7. After approximately eleven days of culture, CD4+ T cells were isolated by negative selection with the EasySep CD4+ T cell isolation kit. Ficoll-Paque Plus gradient centrifugation was used to isolate PBMCs from whole blood, and the isolated PBMCs were then either used fresh or cryopreserved at -140C. Triplicate wells were generally used for each culture condition.

Points the paper makes about the study in general: Relatively few convalescent patients were included in the study, and early timepoints after natural infection were not analyzed. Nearly all vaccine-specific clones in convalescent patients (304 of 307) were mono-reactive for SARS-CoV-2 spike rather than cross-reactive with common cold coronaviruses. In convalescent patients, a median around 86% of post-vaccine SARS-CoV-2-reactive clones were detected only after vaccination, and vaccine-specific priming was suggested by this finding. The median number of SARS-CoV-2-reactive clonotypes rose from approximately 20 after infection to 38 after vaccination, but the change was not significant.

The receptor library was made with PCR. DNA from cultured CD4+ T cells underwent TCR sequencing with the Oncomine TCR Beta short-read assay at the Johns Hopkins FTIC core. The QIAamp micro DNA kit was used to extract genomic DNA from the cultured CD4+ T cells. Oncomine TCR Beta libraries made from cultured CD4+ T cells were pooled using unique dual indexes and sequenced on an Illumina iSeq 100. On the authors' methods: Non-productive sequences were removed, and CDR3s not starting with C, not ending with F or W, or shorter than 7 amino acids were discarded. Antigen-specific clonotypes were identified with the MANAFEST web application by comparing peptide-stimulated wells with reference and other culture wells. To be called positive, a clone needed an FDR below 0.05, an odds ratio above 5, and a productive frequency above 0.1% in at least two of three replicate wells. A clonotype was classed as cross-reactive if the clonotype showed significant expansion both in SARS-CoV-2 spike wells and in at least one common cold coronavirus spike condition. Levenshtein distances (stringdist) and unrooted phylogenetic trees (ape) in R version 3.6.1 were used to assess CDR3 homology. Starting from the raw public reads, TCRdb applied fastp trimming at Q25, assembled clones with MiXCR and retained in-frame beta chains. Each CDR3 protein gets just one entry, which takes the most common genes and DNA from the rows behind it. TCRdb, rather than the study authors, made the V and J calls. This sample has about 18,000 distinct CDR3 sequences in its table, and 55% to 60% of those were observed once. The ten biggest clones cover 9.4% of the sample.

This clonotype was observed a few times. Its antigen is currently not known. No much larger clone is present one base from it, and per-base qualities are unavailable. V was cut back by 2 bases and J by 1 base, leaving a gap of 12 bases between them. The CDR3 has 16 amino acids, counting the end cysteine and phenylalanine. Only the CDR3 part of the read is kept: 48 bases, read in frame from the first base. The germline V gene encodes CDR1 LNHDA and CDR2 SQIVND (reference sequence). This TCR was recovered from a human donor who had recovered from COVID-19. The chain links TRBV19 with TRBJ1-5; the D gene is not confidently resolved. Source material: CD4+ T cells from blood, cultured in vitro. The DNA sequence is TGTGCCAGTAGTATATGGGATTCAAAAAGCAATCAGCCCCAGCATTTT. Its amino acids are CASSIWDSKSNQPQHF.